The 22 T cell receptor beta chains in this list originate from one sample, sequenced in a study of T cell repertoires in aging, cancer and after chemotherapy. Amplification of TCR beta used genomic DNA extracted from peripheral blood. Multiplex touch-down PCR with TRB-A/B primers amplified rearranged V-D-J TRB sequences. TCRdb processed the multiplex PCR reads anew with MiXCR; each CDR3 protein has one entry. Found here are about 3,300 distinct CDR3 sequences, 20% to 25% of them singletons; the top ten hold around 20%. Sequences were obtained from blood. The source of these receptors is a human donor with a blood cancer.

This clonotype is deemed large (0.1 to 1%). The V gene is TRBV27, the J gene TRBJ2-5; D not certain. The germline gives CDR1 MNHEY, CDR2 SMNVEV (reference sequence). V shed 8 bases and J shed 6 bases, with 7 bases lying between them. The CDR3 consists of 10 residues. The chain's CDR3 is CASPLKTQYF. CDR3 DNA sequence: TGTGCCAGCCCGTTGAAGACCCAGTACTTC.

The chain employs TRBV28 and TRBJ2-7; D call uncertain. Germline loops: CDR1 MDHEN, CDR2 SYDVKM. The V end was cut by 1 base, the J end by 3 bases, with 7 bases between. This CDR3 contains 13 residues. CDR3 protein: CASSLFLRYEQYF. For the CDR3, the DNA is TGTGCCAGCAGTTTATTCTTGCGCTACGAGCAGTACTTC.

In its sample, this clonotype is medium-sized. The chain carries TRBV18 and TRBJ1-1; the D gene is possibly TRBD1 (5 bases). The CDR3 consists of 12 residues. Trimming cost V 3 bases and J 6 bases, with 8 bases left between them. Germline CDR1 KGHSH, CDR2 LQKENI. The CDR3 loop reads CASSPQGAEAFF. DNA of the CDR3: TGTGCCAGCTCACCCCAGGGCGCTGAAGCTTTCTTT.

This clonotype is labeled as medium-sized (0.01 to 0.1%). In DNA form, the CDR3 reads TGCAGTGCGAACGGGGCTGGGGCCAACGTCCTGACTTTC. It translates to CSANGAGANVLTF. The V gene is TRBV20-1, the J gene TRBJ2-6, with D possibly being TRBD2 (5 bases). The CDR3 runs to 13 residues. Looked up from germline, CDR1 is DFQATT and CDR2 is SNEGSKA (reference sequence). V was shortened by 6 bases and J by 2 bases, with 8 bases between the two germline ends.

J is TRBJ2-5 and V is TRBV7-2; TRBD1 matches 10 bases. The germline gives CDR1 SGHTA, CDR2 FQGNSA. Trimming at V came to 2 bases and at J to 5 bases, leaving 8 bases not matched to a gene. This CDR3 has 16 amino acids. The CDR3 spells CASSLSGTGVRETQYF. The CDR3 DNA sequence: TGTGCCAGCAGCTTATCCGGGACAGGGGTACGGGAGACCCAGTACTTC.

The chain links TRBV19 to TRBJ2-6; D is ambiguous. This CDR3 contains 14 residues. Trimming pared 1 base from V and 0 bases from J, leaving 1 base between. Germline V lookup: CDR1 LNHDA, CDR2 SQIVND (reference sequence). DNA of the CDR3: TGTGCCAGTAGTATAGGCTCTGGGGCCAACGTCCTGACTTTC. The encoded protein is CASSIGSGANVLTF.

This clonotype is termed medium-sized. The chain couples TRBV11-3 to TRBJ1-3; 10 bases are shared with TRBD1. Germline V gene data show CDR1 as SGHNT and CDR2 as YENEEA. V lost 6 bases to trimming and J lost 4 bases; unmatched junction nucleotides: 3. This CDR3 contains 14 residues. The CDR3 DNA sequence: TGTGCCAGCAGGGGGACAGGGGACGGAAACACCATATATTTT. Translated: CASRGTGDGNTIYF. The whole variable domain, remainder taken from reference TRBV11-3 and TRBJ1-3, is EAGVVQSPRYKIIEKKQPVAFWCNPISGHNTLYWYLQNLGQGPELLIRYENEEAVDDSQLPKDRFSAERLKGVDSTLKIQPAELGDSAVYLCASRGTGDGNTIYFGEGSWLTVV.

The chain has TRBV28 and TRBJ2-7; D call uncertain. The CDR3 runs 12 residues. The V gene lost 9 bases and the J gene lost 3 bases, with 12 bases spanning the gap. The germline gives CDR1 MDHEN, CDR2 SYDVKM. The DNA of the CDR3 is TGTGCCAGTACTCCCACACGCTACGAGCAGTACTTC. Protein product: CASTPTRYEQYF.

This clonotype was seen more than once but under ten times. The rearrangement links TRBV24-1 to TRBJ1-4; 9 nucleotides line up with TRBD1. Germline CDR1 and CDR2: KGHDR and SFDVKD. Trimming took 3 bases from V and 5 from J; bases not matched to a gene: 9. The CDR3 covers 17 residues. Here the CDR3 reads CATSDPAAGQGNEKLFF. The CDR3 DNA reads as TGTGCCACCAGTGATCCAGCTGCCGGACAGGGGAATGAAAAACTGTTTTTT.

This clonotype is labeled as medium-sized (0.01 to 0.1%). The chain carries TRBV27 and TRBJ2-5, with D possibly TRBD1 on 5 matching bases. Germline V lookup: CDR1 MNHEY, CDR2 SMNVEV (reference sequence). The V end was cut by 6 bases, the J end by 2 bases, with 13 bases between. CDR3 length: 14 amino acids. The CDR3 loop reads CASRTWAGQETQYF. The CDR3 DNA follows: TGTGCCAGCAGGACATGGGCAGGGCAAGAGACCCAGTACTTC.

Comment on this clonotype: A read error may explain this, as a much larger clone is one base away. The rearrangement joins TRBV6-1 to TRBJ1-1; D may be TRBD1 (6 bases). CDR1 is MNHNS and CDR2 is SASEGT in the germline V gene. This CDR3 is built from 16 residues. V gave up 5 bases and J gave up 1 base, with 17 bases separating them. The CDR3 sequence is CASSKMWGPQNTEAFF. The CDR3 DNA sequence: TGTGCCAGCAGTAAAATGTGGGGGCCACAGAACACTGAAGCTTTCTTT.

The V gene is TRBV28, the J gene TRBJ2-1; D may be TRBD1 (5 bases). The CDR3 spans 14 residues. Germline CDR1 is MDHEN and CDR2 is SYDVKM. V lost 5 bases and J 9 bases, leaving 17 bases between the germline ends. The CDR3, as DNA: TGTGCCAGCAGTCTTATTACGCTACAGGTTGAGCAGTTCTTC. Its protein product is CASSLITLQVEQFF.

A few counts support this clonotype. The J gene is TRBJ1-2, the V gene TRBV21-1; the table's D gene call, TRBD1, was not cross checked with the DNA. TRBV21-1 corresponds to a pseudogene. The CDR3 is 16 residues long. CDR3 sequence reads: CASSKGGTANEYGYTF. The CDR3 region has the DNA TGTGCCAGCAGCAAAGGCGGGACAGCAAATGAGTATGGCTACACCTTC.

The chain couples TRBV6-5 to TRBJ2-7; D remains ambiguous. The CDR3 runs to 11 residues. Trimming removed 4 bases from V and 7 bases from J, with 8 bases in between. Germline V lookup: CDR1 MNHEY, CDR2 SVGAGI. The CDR3 nucleotides are TGTGCCAGCAGTTCTCAAATAGAGCAGTACTTC. Its translation: CASSSQIEQYF.

V and J are TRBV4-2 and TRBJ2-7; 10 nucleotides agree with TRBD1. This CDR3 has 17 residues. Germline V gene sequence: CDR1 LGHNA, CDR2 YNFKEQ. After removal of 6 bases from V and 2 bases from J, the junction contained 13 bases not matched to a gene. The CDR3 loop reads CASRLDRGVGGPYEQYF. CDR3 bases: TGTGCCAGCAGACTGGACAGGGGGGTTGGGGGACCCTACGAGCAGTACTTC.

This clonotype is labeled medium-sized (0.01 to 0.1%). J is TRBJ2-1 and V is TRBV20-1; D gene unclear. V lost 3 bases, J lost 5 bases, and 14 bases lay in between. The CDR3 totals 14 residues. The V gene's germline CDR1 is DFQATT and CDR2 SNEGSKA (reference sequence). The CDR3 DNA reads TGCAGTGCTAGCCTGATTCTGAAGAACAATGAGCAGTTCTTC. Residues: CSASLILKNNEQFF.

In regard to this clonotype: This may be a read error: a much more frequent sequence differs by one nucleotide. The chain uses TRBV12-3 or TRBV12-4 and TRBJ1-4; 9 bases match TRBD1. This CDR3 contains 15 residues. CDR3 in amino acids: CASSNPGTGLEKPFF. CDR3 bases: TGTGCCAGCAGCAACCCCGGGACAGGGCTCGAAAAACCGTTTTTT.

In its sample, this clonotype is medium-sized. The V and J genes are TRBV5-5 and TRBJ1-1; D ambiguous. Germline CDR1 and CDR2: SGHKS and YYEKEE (reference sequence). CDR3 length: 16 amino acids. V lost 4 bases and J 1 base, leaving 17 bases between the germline ends. This CDR3 is CASSPFRRTANTEAFF. DNA for the CDR3: TGTGCCAGCAGCCCATTTCGTAGGACGGCGAACACTGAAGCTTTCTTT.

This clonotype was detected only a few times. The CDR3 is CASSSTSGSVGEQFF. CDR3 nucleotide sequence: TGCGCCAGCAGCTCGACTAGCGGGAGTGTAGGTGAGCAGTTCTTC. The chain uses TRBV5-1 and TRBJ2-1; 12 bases line up with TRBD2. The CDR3 totals 15 residues. From germline, CDR1 is SGHRS and CDR2 YFSETQ. V lost 3 bases to trimming and J lost 9 bases; unmatched junction nucleotides: 7.

This clonotype is medium-sized by share. The chain couples TRBV5-6 to TRBJ2-7; D not certain. V was trimmed by 2 bases and J by 0 bases, leaving 12 bases between them. The CDR3 sequence is 15 residues long. CDR1 and CDR2 from the germline V gene are SGHDT and YYEEEE. DNA for the CDR3: TGTGCCAGCAGCTTTAATCCTAGAAGCTCCTACGAGCAGTACTTC. Encoded protein: CASSFNPRSSYEQYF.

This clonotype is termed medium-sized. The chain has TRBV12-3 or TRBV12-4 and TRBJ1-6; TRBD1 matches at 9 bases. There are 15 residues in the CDR3. Trimming cost V 5 bases and J 7 bases; bases outside gene matches: 6. The CDR3 region is CASSVTGQGNSPLHF. The CDR3 nucleotides read TGTGCCAGCAGTGTGACGGGACAGGGAAATTCACCCCTCCACTTT.

With respect to this clonotype: A read error may be the cause here, since a much bigger clone is one base away. The rearrangement uses TRBV5-4 and TRBJ2-4; 9 bases line up with TRBD1. The CDR3 spans 14 residues. CDR1 is SGHNT, CDR2 YYREEE, per germline (reference sequence). The ends lost 1 base at V and 8 bases at J; junction bases unmatched: 4. The DNA of the CDR3 is TGTGCCAGCAGCTTGTCGACAGGGGGAGACATTCAGTACTTC. This translates into CASSLSTGGDIQYF.